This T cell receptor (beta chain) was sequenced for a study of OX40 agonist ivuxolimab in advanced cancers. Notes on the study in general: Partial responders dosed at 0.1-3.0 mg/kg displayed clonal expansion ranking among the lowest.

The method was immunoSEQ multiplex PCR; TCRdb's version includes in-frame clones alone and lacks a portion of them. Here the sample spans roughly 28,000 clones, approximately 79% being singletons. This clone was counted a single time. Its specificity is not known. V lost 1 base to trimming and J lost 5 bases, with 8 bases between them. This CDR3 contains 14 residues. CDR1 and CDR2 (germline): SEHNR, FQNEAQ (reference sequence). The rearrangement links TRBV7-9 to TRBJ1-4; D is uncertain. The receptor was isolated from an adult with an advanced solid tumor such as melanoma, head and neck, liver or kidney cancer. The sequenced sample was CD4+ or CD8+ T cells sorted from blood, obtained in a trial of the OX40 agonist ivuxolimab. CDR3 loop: CASSLVGLNEKLFF. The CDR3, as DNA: TGTGCCAGCAGCTTAGTTGGCTTAAATGAAAAACTGTTTTTT.